Below are 23 T cell receptor beta chains sequenced from a single sample in a study of T cell responses to AZD1222 COVID-19 vaccine (dated by TCRdb to about 2021). To prepare the library, the immunoSEQ multiplex PCR assay was applied. Sourced from immuneACCESS, this table was stored by TCRdb with only in-frame sequences that have V and J called. A share of the clones is absent; for the studies checked, an unresolved V gene accounts for under half, and the remainder has no known explanation. The sample records roughly 66,000 clones, around nine tenths of which are singletons. The top ten constitute 4% to 5.5% of the sample. The time point label for this specimen denotes: about 28 days (+/-7) after the second vaccine dose. The treatment or condition label on this specimen signifies: meningococcal conjugate vaccine given as trial control. This specimen consisted of peripheral blood, obtained 28 days after the second dose of the MenACWY control vaccine. The receptors originated from an adult who received the MenACWY meningococcal vaccine as a control.

The V gene is TRBV7-2, the J gene TRBJ1-6; 9 bases agree with TRBD1. The V segment lost 1 base and the J segment 9 bases; nucleotides outside the gene matches: 7. This CDR3 comprises 16 residues. Germline V gene lookup returns CDR1 SGHTA and CDR2 FQGNSA. In nucleotides, the CDR3 is TGTGCCAGCAGCTTAGGTCCGGGACAGGGCGCTTCACCCCTCCACTTT. Translated, it gives CASSLGPGQGASPLHF. Using reference TRBV7-2 and TRBJ1-6 for the parts outside the CDR3, the full variable domain is GAGVSQSPSNKVTEKGKDVELRCDPISGHTALYWYRQSLGQGLEFLIYFQGNSAPDKSGLPSDRFSAERTGGSVSTLTIQRTQQEDSAVYLCASSLGPGQGASPLHFGNGTRLTVT.

The chain is built from TRBV9 and TRBJ1-1; 7 bases match TRBD1. The germline V gene encodes CDR1 SGDLS and CDR2 YYNGEE. The V and J ends lost 0 bases and 3 bases, in that order; junction bases with no gene match: 8. The CDR3 spans 16 residues. CDR3 coding DNA: TGTGCCAGCAGCGTAGGGGGGACAGTTGGGGACACTGAAGCTTTCTTT. This encodes CASSVGGTVGDTEAFF.

The rearrangement joins TRBV7-2 to TRBJ2-3; 9 bases are a match to TRBD2. V was clipped by 8 bases and J by 3 bases; unmatched bases: 9. This CDR3 has 15 residues. Germline loops: CDR1 SGHTA, CDR2 FQGNSA. The CDR3 is CASLAGLAVTDTQYF. The CDR3 bases are TGTGCCAGCCTGGCGGGACTAGCCGTTACAGATACGCAGTATTTT. The full variable domain, completed using reference TRBV7-2 and TRBJ2-3, is GAGVSQSPSNKVTEKGKDVELRCDPISGHTALYWYRQSLGQGLEFLIYFQGNSAPDKSGLPSDRFSAERTGGSVSTLTIQRTQQEDSAVYLCASLAGLAVTDTQYFGPGTRLTVL.

The rearrangement joins TRBV2 to TRBJ2-3; tentatively, D is TRBD1 (6 bases). This CDR3 contains 14 residues. Trimming removed 6 bases from V and 5 bases from J, with 15 bases in between. Germline V CDR1 and CDR2: SNHLY, FYNNEI. DNA of the CDR3: TGTGCCAGCAGGGTGACAGGCCCCCGAGATACGCAGTATTTT. As protein: CASRVTGPRDTQYF.

The CDR3 protein is CASSLWENPYGYTF. The CDR3 DNA sequence: TGTGCCAGCAGTTTATGGGAGAATCCCTATGGCTACACCTTC. This chain joins TRBV28 and TRBJ1-2; no definite D call. Germline V CDR1 and CDR2: MDHEN, SYDVKM. CDR3 length: 14 amino acids. V was cut by 0 bases and J by 4 bases, with 9 bases left in between.

The V and J genes are TRBV29-1 and TRBJ2-7, with D maybe TRBD1 (5 bases). Germline CDR1 is SQVTM and CDR2 is ANQGSEA. Trimming left V 1 base short and J 0 bases short, with 10 bases between. CDR3 length: 14 residues. The CDR3 sequence is CSVEGDSLSYEQYF. The CDR3 DNA is TGCAGCGTTGAAGGTGACAGTCTCTCCTACGAGCAGTACTTC.

This chain connects TRBV19 to TRBJ1-2; no definite D call. Trimming removed 9 bases from V and 1 base from J, with 15 bases in between. The V gene's germline CDR1 is LNHDA and CDR2 SQIVND (reference sequence). The CDR3 spans 14 residues. CDR3 sequence (DNA): TGTGCCAGCCGCCGGGGATCAGTTAACTATGGCTACACCTTC. Translating it yields CASRRGSVNYGYTF.

V is TRBV7-2 and J is TRBJ2-5; 8 positions match TRBD2. CDR1 is SGHTA and CDR2 is FQGNSA in the germline V gene. The V gene end was trimmed by 5 bases and the J gene end by 2 bases; junction bases not matched to a gene: 7. The CDR3 spans 15 residues. The CDR3: CASSRSGITQETQYF. The CDR3 DNA follows: TGTGCCAGCAGCCGTAGCGGGATTACTCAAGAGACCCAGTACTTC. Combining the CDR3 with reference TRBV7-2 and TRBJ2-5 gives the whole variable domain GAGVSQSPSNKVTEKGKDVELRCDPISGHTALYWYRQSLGQGLEFLIYFQGNSAPDKSGLPSDRFSAERTGGSVSTLTIQRTQQEDSAVYLCASSRSGITQETQYFGPGTRLLVL.

This sequence joins TRBV5-1 and TRBJ1-1; D uncertain. The length of the CDR3 is 13 residues. V lost 6 bases to trimming and J lost 1 base, with 10 bases between them. Germline values: CDR1 SGHRS, CDR2 YFSETQ. CDR3 nucleotides: TGCGCCAGCAACTGGCGGGCGAACACTGAAGCTTTCTTT. Its protein product is CASNWRANTEAFF.

V gene TRBV5-1 combines with J gene TRBJ2-3, with 11 bases aligning to TRBD2. The germline V gene has CDR1 SGHRS and CDR2 YFSETQ. Trimming took 4 bases from V and 4 from J; bases not matched to a gene: 8. There are 16 residues in the CDR3. CDR3 DNA: TGCGCCAGCAGCGTCCAACTAGCGGGAGACCCAGATACGCAGTATTTT. Translated: CASSVQLAGDPDTQYF.

This chain joins TRBV5-5 and TRBJ2-7; no reliable D call. The CDR3 contains 13 residues. Germline loops: CDR1 SGHKS, CDR2 YYEKEE (reference sequence). The V gene lost 0 bases and the J gene lost 6 bases, with 10 bases spanning the gap. This chain's CDR3 is CASSLEVIREQYF. The DNA of the CDR3 is TGTGCCAGCAGCTTGGAGGTAATCCGCGAGCAGTACTTC.

The chain has TRBV18 and TRBJ2-2; tentative D call: TRBD2 (6 bases). V lost 4 bases, J lost 2 bases, and 11 bases lay in between. The CDR3 has 15 residues. Germline V gene data show CDR1 as KGHSH and CDR2 as LQKENI. The DNA of the CDR3 is TGTGCCAGCTCACAACGGGAGTTAAACACCGGGGAGCTGTTTTTT. It yields the protein CASSQRELNTGELFF.

This sequence joins TRBV7-9 and TRBJ2-2; 7 bases are shared with TRBD1. The CDR3 has 14 residues. V shed 6 bases, J shed 4 bases, and the junction held 5 bases outside the gene matches. Germline CDR1 is SEHNR and CDR2 is FQNEAQ (reference sequence). DNA for the CDR3: TGTGCCAGCAGTCGACAGGGAATCACCGGGGAGCTGTTTTTT. Protein product: CASSRQGITGELFF.

The sample holds a few counts of this clone. This sequence joins TRBV7-8 and TRBJ2-1; no definite D call. Germline loops: CDR1 SGHVS, CDR2 FQNEAQ. CDR3 length: 12 residues. Between the trimmed V and J ends, which lost 4 bases and 8 bases, there was a span of 9 bases. The CDR3 reads CASSYGLYEQFF. CDR3 DNA: TGTGCCAGCAGCTACGGCCTGTATGAGCAGTTCTTC.

Concerning this clone itself: Since no conserved phenylalanine or tryptophan closes the CDR3, a read error is the likely cause. The DNA is omitted, as the CDR3 cannot be located on it reliably, and the CDR3 follows TCRdb's listing. The V and J genes are TRBV28 and TRBJ2-7. The CDR3 has 11 residues if both end residues are counted. From germline, CDR1 is MDHEN and CDR2 SYDVKM. The CDR3 spells CATNSLAEIGL.

The rearrangement links TRBV9 to TRBJ2-7; D possibly uses TRBD1 or TRBD2 (6 bases each). The CDR3 has 15 residues. Germline CDR1 reads SGDLS; CDR2 reads YYNGEE. V shed 4 bases and J shed 3 bases, with 17 bases lying between them. This chain's CDR3 is CASSLGGHFNYEQYF. CDR3 nucleotide sequence: TGTGCCAGCAGCTTGGGGGGACATTTCAACTACGAGCAGTACTTC.

V gene TRBV28 combines with J gene TRBJ2-1; D might be TRBD1 (5 bases). Trimming pared 6 bases from V and 2 bases from J, leaving 14 bases between. The CDR3 extends over 15 amino acids. Per the germline V gene, CDR1 is MDHEN and CDR2 is SYDVKM. The CDR3 coding sequence is TGTGCCAGCAGGAGTCCCCACAGGCCCTACAATGAGCAGTTCTTC. Translating gives CASRSPHRPYNEQFF.

J is TRBJ2-4 and V is TRBV4-2, with D hard to call. V was trimmed by 0 bases and J by 7 bases, leaving 13 bases between them. Germline values: CDR1 LGHNA, CDR2 YNFKEQ. The CDR3 totals 15 residues. This chain's CDR3 is CASSQDTASNNIQYF. For the CDR3, the DNA is TGTGCCAGCAGCCAAGATACTGCCTCTAACAACATTCAGTACTTC.

The chain couples TRBV6-2 or TRBV6-3 to TRBJ2-5; D is unclear. CDR3 length: 12 amino acids. Trimming took 0 bases from V and 9 from J, leaving 8 bases between them. Per the germline V gene, CDR1 is MNHEY and CDR2 is SVGEGT. The CDR3 sequence is CASSYSRGAQYF. CDR3 DNA sequence: TGTGCCAGCAGTTACTCCCGTGGGGCCCAGTACTTC.

This clone appeared a single time. The genes are TRBV5-3 and TRBJ2-7; D is possibly TRBD1 or TRBD2 (5 bases each). TRBV5-3 is marked as an open reading frame, function uncertain. There are 16 residues in the CDR3. Trimming left V 1 base short and J 4 bases short, with 18 bases between. The CDR3 is CARSLRGRREGYEQYF. The CDR3 coding sequence is TGTGCCAGAAGCTTGCGAGGTCGGCGCGAGGGGTACGAGCAGTACTTC.

V gene TRBV27 combines with J gene TRBJ1-2, with D uncertain. V lost 6 bases, J lost 0 bases, and 11 bases lay in between. CDR1 and CDR2 (germline): MNHEY, SMNVEV (reference sequence). This CDR3 has 14 residues. The CDR3 loop is CASSSRLANYGYTF. CDR3 in DNA: TGTGCCAGCAGCTCGAGACTGGCTAACTATGGCTACACCTTC.

This chain connects TRBV24-1 to TRBJ1-6; the match to TRBD1 covers 8 bases. The CDR3 totals 16 residues. Germline trimming cut 8 bases from V and 3 bases from J; bases unmatched to any gene: 8. CDR1 and CDR2 from the germline V gene are KGHDR and SFDVKD. The CDR3 region is CATNIRGHGYNSPLHF. In DNA, the CDR3 is TGTGCCACCAATATCAGGGGGCATGGCTATAATTCACCCCTCCACTTT.

This clone has just one count. The chain combines TRBV5-5 with TRBJ1-3; possible D gene TRBD1, 5 bases. Germline V CDR1 and CDR2: SGHKS, YYEKEE (reference sequence). The CDR3 consists of 15 residues. V lost 5 bases and J 0 bases, leaving 12 bases between the germline ends. CDR3 DNA: TGTGCCAGCAGTTCGGGACCGCTCTCTGGAAACACCATATATTTT. Protein: CASSSGPLSGNTIYF.